This T cell receptor beta chain was recovered during a study of T cell repertoires in cytomegalovirus infection. The overall study: Indicated by public TCR beta signatures were CMV infection and matching HLA type.

TCRdb passed the reads through MiXCR, listing each CDR3 protein once. In the table there are some 440,000 distinct CDR3 sequences, approximately 32% of which are singletons. Comments on this clonotype: Its matching antigen is unknown.

Overall study results and limits: Identification of carriers of CMV plus the relevant HLA was achieved through cumulative public TCR beta family frequency. The study found HLA-C-restricted CMV-specific TCR beta clonotypes dominating the ex vivo response.

Germline assignment: CDR1 DFQATT and CDR2 SNEGSKA (reference sequence). V dropped 8 bases and J dropped 4 bases, with 34 bases sitting between them. CDR3 size: 19 residues. The sample was PBMCs. This TCR was recovered from a human donor in good health (CMV status not recorded). Some clones in this sample may be carry-over from other donors' samples. The chain recombines TRBV20-1 with TRBJ2-3; possibly TRBD1 for D (6 bases). The CDR3 nucleotides read TGCAGTAGAGATGGGGGCCGGGTCGGGACGGCCAACGGCGCAGATACGCAGTATTTT. As protein: CSRDGGRVGTANGADTQYF.